This T cell receptor (beta chain) was observed in a study of cytomegalovirus exposure and HLA in healthy donors. General observations from the study: Reports described diagnosis of cytomegalovirus status by the classifier as highly specific and sensitive.

This clone occurred once. Its antigen is unidentified. Germline assignment: CDR1 SGHNT and CDR2 YENEEA. The CDR3 extends over 13 amino acids. V lost 2 bases, J lost 8 bases, and 5 bases stayed unmatched. Profiled with immunoSEQ multiplex PCR; TCRdb holds only in-frame clones, not every one. The sample yields 100,000 to 150,000 clones, 89% seen once. V usage is TRBV11-3 and J usage is TRBJ1-2, with 7 bases matching TRBD1. Sequencing used PBMCs. The receptor's source is a woman under 30 in good health and CMV-seronegative. The DNA of the CDR3 is TGTGCCAGCAGCTTAAGCCAGGGGGAGGGCTACACCTTC. It is translated as CASSLSQGEGYTF.